This is a list of T cell receptor beta chains from one sample in a study of T-cell memory formation after mild COVID-19. TCRdb called the 5' RACE reads again in MiXCR, with one record for every CDR3 protein. This sample has approximately 250,000 distinct CDR3 sequences, with roughly 17% found just once. Sequenced sample: PBMCs or a T cell subset sorted from them (not recorded which). These receptor sequences come from a man younger than 35 who had mild COVID-19 (a few samples of this study predate the infection). Cell type and time point are not known. CDR3s include the opening cysteine and the closing phenylalanine or tryptophan. D genes are given only for firm matches. A clone size is listed for some rows: how often the clone was seen (once, few, many), or a class if it is expanded.

v_gene	d_gene	abundance	j_gene	CDR3nt	CDR3aa
TRBV3-1	TRBD1	few	TRBJ2-1	TGTGCCAGCAGCCAGTCCGGGACAGGGTCTACTTTC	CASSQSGTGSTF
TRBV12-3/TRBV12-4	TRBD1	NA	TRBJ2-7	TGTGCCAGCAGCAGAGGATCCGGGACAGGGGTGTCCTACGAGCAGTACTTC	CASSRGSGTGVSYEQYF
TRBV7-9	NA	NA	TRBJ2-5	TGTGCCAGCAGCCCCCATGGAGGGACAGTCCTGGAGACCCAGTACTTC	CASSPHGGTVLETQYF
TRBV7-8	NA	NA	TRBJ2-3	TGTGCCAGCGTGGACTGGGGCAGGACAGATACGCAGTATTTT	CASVDWGRTDTQYF
TRBV7-7	NA	few	TRBJ2-1	TGTGCTAGCGGTAGGATAGAGGGGTCTGATGAGCAGTTCTTC	CASGRIEGSDEQFF
TRBV7-3	NA	NA	TRBJ1-2	TGTGCCAGCAGCTTAGGGGGGGCGCTGGGCTACACCTTC	CASSLGGALGYTF
TRBV3-1	TRBD1	NA	TRBJ2-7	TGTGCCAGCAGCCGTGGACAGGGTGGCGAGCAGTACTTC	CASSRGQGGEQYF
TRBV20-1	TRBD1	NA	TRBJ1-2	TGCAGTGCTATGACAGGGTATGGCTACACCTTC	CSAMTGYGYTF
TRBV6-2/TRBV6-3	TRBD2	NA	TRBJ2-1	TGTGCCAGCCTCGAGCGGGGGGGGAGGCACAATGAGCAGTTCTTC	CASLERGGRHNEQFF
TRBV20-1	NA	NA	TRBJ2-3	TGCAGTGCCTCAAAACCTACGGGCACAGATACGCAGTATTTT	CSASKPTGTDTQYF
TRBV5-1	NA	NA	TRBJ2-4	TGCGCCAGCAGCTTGGGAAATGACGTAGCCAAAAACATTCAGTACTTC	CASSLGNDVAKNIQYF
TRBV3-1	TRBD2	few	TRBJ2-5	TGTGCCAGCAGCGACACTCTAGCGGTACAAGAGACCCAGTACTTC	CASSDTLAVQETQYF
TRBV7-6	NA	NA	TRBJ1-1	TGTGCCAGCAGCTTGGACAGAGGGTTTACTGAAGCTTTCTTT	CASSLDRGFTEAFF
TRBV12-3/TRBV12-4	NA	few	TRBJ1-3	TGTGCCAGCAGTGTCGGACAGTCCTTCTCTGGAAACACCATATATTTT	CASSVGQSFSGNTIYF
TRBV27	NA	few	TRBJ2-1	TGTGCCAGCAGCACGGGGCAGGGCTGGTGGAATGAGCAGTTCTTC	CASSTGQGWWNEQFF
TRBV20-1	NA	NA	TRBJ1-5	TGCAGTGCTAGAGAGGACGGCAATCAGCCCCAGCATTTT	CSAREDGNQPQHF
TRBV5-1	NA	NA	TRBJ2-5	TGCGCCAGCAAGGCTACCGATCAAGAGACCCAGTACTTC	CASKATDQETQYF
TRBV7-2	NA	many	TRBJ2-1	TGTGCCAGCAGCTTGGTGAGCTCCTACAATGAGCAGTTCTTC	CASSLVSSYNEQFF
TRBV20-1	NA	few	TRBJ1-2	TGCAGTGGCGGTTGGGGGAAAGCTAACTATGGCTACACCTTC	CSGGWGKANYGYTF
TRBV4-3	NA	NA	TRBJ1-4	TGCGCCAGCAGCCAAGATGGAACGACTAATGAAAAACTGTTTTTT	CASSQDGTTNEKLFF
TRBV6-5	NA	NA	TRBJ1-1	TGTGCCAGCAGTTACTCGTCGTGGGGGGACAAAGCTTTCTTT	CASSYSSWGDKAFF
TRBV3-1	NA	few	TRBJ2-6	TGTGCCAGCAGCCAAGGGAGCAGCTCTGGGGCCAACGTCCTGACTTTC	CASSQGSSSGANVLTF
TRBV20-1	NA	NA	TRBJ2-7	TGCAGTGCTCAGAAGGGGATATACGAGCAGTACTTC	CSAQKGIYEQYF
TRBV7-2	TRBD1	NA	TRBJ2-5	TGTGCCAGCAGCTTATTCCGGGACAGGGGAAAAGAGACCCAGTACTTC	CASSLFRDRGKETQYF
TRBV20-1	NA	many	TRBJ2-5	TGCAGTGCCCGCGGACAAGCCTTTTCCCAAGAGACCCAGTACTTC	CSARGQAFSQETQYF
TRBV29-1	TRBD2	NA	TRBJ2-5	TGCAGCGTTGAGGGAGGGGAGACCCAGTACTTC	CSVEGGETQYF
TRBV20-1	NA	few	TRBJ1-1	TGCAGTGCTAGAGATCATTATCGGGGCCCGAACACTGAAGCTTTCTTT	CSARDHYRGPNTEAFF
TRBV6-6	NA	few	TRBJ1-2	TGTGCCAGTTTGAGTGGAGGGGGCTATGGCTACACCTTC	CASLSGGGYGYTF
TRBV6-5	TRBD1	few	TRBJ1-2	TGTGCCAGCAGTTACTCTGGGACAGGAGGGTCCACCTTC	CASSYSGTGGSTF
TRBV12-3/TRBV12-4	TRBD1	NA	TRBJ1-1	TGTGCCAGCAGTAACCTGGGGACAGGGACAGCTTTCTTT	CASSNLGTGTAFF
TRBV7-3	TRBD1	few	TRBJ2-2	TGTGCCAGCAGCCAACAGGGGTACGGGGAGCTGTTTTTT	CASSQQGYGELFF
TRBV7-8	TRBD1	many	TRBJ1-5	TGTGCCAGCAGCCCCTTTGGACAGGGGGCGATTCAGCCCCAGCATTTT	CASSPFGQGAIQPQHF
TRBV21-1	NA	NA	TRBJ2-1	TGTGCCAGCAGCAAACGTGCTAGCGGGGGCTTC	CASSKRASGGF